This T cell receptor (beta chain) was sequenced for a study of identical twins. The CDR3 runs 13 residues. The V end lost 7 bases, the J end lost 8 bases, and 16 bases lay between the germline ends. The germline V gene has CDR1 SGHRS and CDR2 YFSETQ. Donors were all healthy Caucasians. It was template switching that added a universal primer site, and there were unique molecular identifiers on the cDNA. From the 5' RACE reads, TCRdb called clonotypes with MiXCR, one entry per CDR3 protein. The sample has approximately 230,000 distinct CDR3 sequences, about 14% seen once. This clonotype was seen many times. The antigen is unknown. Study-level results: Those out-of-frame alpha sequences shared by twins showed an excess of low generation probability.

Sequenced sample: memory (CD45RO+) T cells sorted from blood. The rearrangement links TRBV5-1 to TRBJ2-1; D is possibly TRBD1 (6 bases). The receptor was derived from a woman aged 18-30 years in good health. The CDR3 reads CASVEQGSDEQFF. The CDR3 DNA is TGCGCCAGCGTTGAACAGGGTTCGGATGAGCAGTTCTTC.